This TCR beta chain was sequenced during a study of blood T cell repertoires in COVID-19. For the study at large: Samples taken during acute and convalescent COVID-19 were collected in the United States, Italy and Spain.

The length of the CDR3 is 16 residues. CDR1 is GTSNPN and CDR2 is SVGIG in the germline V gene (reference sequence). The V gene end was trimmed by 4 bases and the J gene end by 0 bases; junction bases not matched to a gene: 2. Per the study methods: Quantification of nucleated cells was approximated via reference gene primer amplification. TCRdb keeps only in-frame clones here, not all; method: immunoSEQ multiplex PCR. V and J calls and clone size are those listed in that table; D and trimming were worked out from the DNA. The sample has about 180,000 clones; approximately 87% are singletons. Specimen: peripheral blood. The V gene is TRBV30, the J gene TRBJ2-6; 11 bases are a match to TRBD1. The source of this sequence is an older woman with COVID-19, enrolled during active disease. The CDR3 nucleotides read TGTGCCTGGAACGGACAGGGGGCCTCTGGGGCCAACGTCCTGACTTTC. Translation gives CAWNGQGASGANVLTF.